This passage covers 10 T cell receptor beta chains from one sample sequenced in a study of chemoradiotherapy in HPV16-positive cancers. Method: immunoSEQ multiplex PCR; TCRdb's copy keeps in-frame clones and lacks some. Among tens of thousands of clones listed, over 75% were seen once. The sequencing here drew on blood, taken from a patient who underwent chemoradiotherapy. The receptor set was obtained from a human donor with HPV-associated anogenital cancer.

This clone has just a few counts. CDR3 region: CASSVAGSYTDTQYF. CDR3 DNA: TGTGCCAGTAGTGTAGCGGGGTCCTACACAGATACGCAGTATTTT. V is TRBV19 and J is TRBJ2-3; the match to TRBD2 covers 8 bases. Germline V lookup: CDR1 LNHDA, CDR2 SQIVND (reference sequence). V gave up 5 bases and J gave up 2 bases; unmatched junction bases: 6. The CDR3 length is 15 residues. Full variable domain (missing parts from reference TRBV19 and TRBJ2-3): DGGITQSPKYLFRKEGQNVTLSCEQNLNHDAMYWYRQDPGQGLRLIYYSQIVNDFQKGDIAEGYSVSREKKESFPLTVTSAQKNPTAFYLCASSVAGSYTDTQYFGPGTRLTVL.

This sequence joins TRBV18 and TRBJ1-5, with 9 bases that match TRBD1. The CDR3 is 16 amino acids. Germline V gene sequence: CDR1 KGHSH, CDR2 LQKENI. Trimming took 4 bases from V and 0 from J; bases not matched to a gene: 4. The CDR3 spells CASSRQGGNSNQPQHF. CDR3 bases: TGTGCCAGCTCACGACAGGGGGGTAATAGCAATCAGCCCCAGCATTTT.

V is TRBV18 and J is TRBJ1-2; D ambiguous. The CDR3 runs 15 residues. Trimming removed 3 bases at V and 4 bases at J, with 15 bases between. Per the germline V gene, CDR1 is KGHSH and CDR2 is LQKENI. In DNA, the CDR3 is TGTGCCAGCTCACCGAGGACCGCGATAACCTATGGCTACACCTTC. It translates to CASSPRTAITYGYTF.

The table lists this clone with a few counts. The CDR3 here is CASSIDGDRGQPQHF. Written as DNA, the CDR3 is TGTGCCAGTAGTATAGACGGGGATAGGGGTCAGCCCCAGCATTTT. The gene calls are TRBV19 and TRBJ1-5, with a weak D call TRBD1 (5 bases). V lost 0 bases and J 6 bases, leaving 12 bases between the germline ends. The CDR3 is made up of 15 amino acids. Per the germline V gene, CDR1 is LNHDA and CDR2 is SQIVND (reference sequence).

In DNA form, the CDR3 reads TGCAGCGTTGCCCTCGGGACAGGGGGCCCTAATCAGCCCCAGCATTTT. This translates into CSVALGTGGPNQPQHF. The chain has TRBV29-1 and TRBJ1-5, with 12 bases identical to TRBD1. The CDR3 contains 16 residues. V was pared by 4 bases and J by 4 bases, with 8 bases of the junction left unmatched. The germline V gene encodes CDR1 SQVTM and CDR2 ANQGSEA.

In DNA form, the CDR3 reads TGTGCCAGCAGTTACCCCCTCACAAATGAGCAGTTCTTC. It encodes CASSYPLTNEQFF. The genes are TRBV6-5 and TRBJ2-1; D is unresolved. From germline, CDR1 is MNHEY and CDR2 SVGAGI. The CDR3 runs to 13 residues. Trimming removed 2 bases at V and 7 bases at J, with 9 bases between.

V gene TRBV5-8 combines with J gene TRBJ2-1; possible D gene TRBD2, 6 bases. The germline V and J ends were trimmed by 4 bases and 13 bases, with 15 bases remaining between them. Germline CDR1 is SGHTS and CDR2 is YDEGEE. The CDR3 covers 12 residues. The CDR3 spells CASSVMGGYQFF. The CDR3 region has the DNA TGTGCCAGCAGCGTAATGGGGGGATACCAGTTCTTC.

The chain has TRBV6-1 and TRBJ2-7; the D gene is possibly TRBD1 (7 bases). The CDR3 has 15 residues. Germline V CDR1 and CDR2: MNHNS, SASEGT. Trimming removed 4 bases from V and 6 bases from J, with 19 bases in between. The CDR3 region has the DNA TGTGCCAGCAGTGCCCGAGGGGGCGGGGTTGGCGAGCAGTACTTC. Its translation is CASSARGGGVGEQYF.

The rearrangement joins TRBV5-4 to TRBJ1-1, with a tentative D call TRBD1 (5 bases). Trimming cost V 4 bases and J 7 bases, with 11 bases left between them. Germline assignment: CDR1 SGHNT and CDR2 YYREEE (reference sequence). The CDR3 extends over 12 amino acids. The CDR3 DNA follows: TGTGCCAGCAGCCCGGAGGGGCGTGAAGCTTTCTTT. The encoded protein is CASSPEGREAFF. The full variable domain, with the rest looked up from reference TRBV5-4 and TRBJ1-1, is ETGVTQSPTHLIKTRGQQVTLRCSSQSGHNTVSWYQQALGQGPQFIFQYYREEENGRGNFPPRFSGLQFPNYSSELNVNALELDDSALYLCASSPEGREAFFGQGTRLTVV.

This chain uses TRBV7-2 with TRBJ1-1; TRBD1 aligns across 7 bases. Losses at the gene ends were 4 bases for V and 2 bases for J; bases not matched to a gene: 10. CDR3 length: 16 amino acids. Germline V gives CDR1 SGHTA, CDR2 FQGNSA. The CDR3 DNA reads as TGTGCCAGCAGCTCAACGAGTCAGGGGGGTAACACTGAAGCTTTCTTT. Translated: CASSSTSQGGNTEAFF.